This is a list of T cell receptor beta chains from one sample in a study of pediatric ulcerative colitis. Measured with immunoSEQ multiplex PCR; TCRdb has only the in-frame clones, and not every one. The repertoire holds around 61,000 clones, with approximately 87% as singletons. The sequenced material came from blood. These receptors were taken from a boy aged 5-17 years with severe ulcerative colitis. The CDR3 runs from the conserved cysteine through the conserved F or W. A D gene is named only where the DNA matches it firmly. Some rows mark clone size as missing; the rest say once, few, many or name a class of expanded clone.

d_call,j_call,v_call,clone_size,cdr3_aa,cdr3_nt
-,TRBJ2-3,TRBV27,-,CASRPEGSIYTDTQYF,TGTGCCAGCCGTCCGGAGGGCTCAATTTACACAGATACGCAGTATTTT
-,TRBJ2-7,TRBV19,-,CASSPPGTEGYEQYF,TGTGCCAGTAGTCCTCCCGGGACTGAGGGCTACGAGCAGTACTTC
-,TRBJ1-4,TRBV9,-,CASSVEETTNEKLFF,TGTGCCAGCAGCGTAGAAGAAACAACTAATGAAAAACTGTTTTTT
-,TRBJ2-7,TRBV11-2,-,CASTGSGGGYEQYF,TGTGCCAGCACCGGCTCGGGGGGCGGCTACGAGCAGTACTTC
-,TRBJ1-2,TRBV30,-,CAWSGRNGYTF,TGTGCCTGGTCCGGCAGAAATGGCTACACCTTC
-,TRBJ2-7,TRBV30,-,CASTQGLRGYEQYF,TGTGCCAGTACACAGGGACTAAGGGGCTACGAGCAGTACTTC
-,TRBJ1-4,TRBV7-6,once,CASSHPLMGDEKLFF,TGTGCCAGCAGCCACCCCCTGATGGGGGACGAAAAACTGTTTTTT
-,TRBJ2-5,TRBV19,once,CASSTSWTDQETQYF,TGTGCCAGTAGTACCTCTTGGACAGATCAAGAGACCCAGTACTTC
-,TRBJ2-5,TRBV5-4,-,CASSRSIQQGSGSETQYF,TGTGCCAGCAGCCGATCTATACAACAGGGTTCGGGTAGCGAGACCCAGTACTTC
-,TRBJ1-4,TRBV7-9,-,CASSLPLEANEKLFF,TGTGCCAGCAGCTTACCCTTGGAGGCTAATGAAAAACTGTTTTTT
TRBD1,TRBJ2-2,TRBV7-2,-,CASSLRGTGNTGELFF,TGTGCCAGCAGCTTAAGGGGGACAGGGAACACCGGGGAGCTGTTTTTT
TRBD2,TRBJ2-1,TRBV12-5,-,CASGLTLAPLAGVSYNEQFF,TGTGCTAGTGGTTTGACCCTTGCCCCACTAGCGGGAGTCTCCTACAATGAGCAGTTCTTC
-,TRBJ2-7,TRBV6-1,-,CASGGAGRYEQYF,TGTGCCAGCGGGGGCGCAGGGCGCTACGAGCAGTACTTC